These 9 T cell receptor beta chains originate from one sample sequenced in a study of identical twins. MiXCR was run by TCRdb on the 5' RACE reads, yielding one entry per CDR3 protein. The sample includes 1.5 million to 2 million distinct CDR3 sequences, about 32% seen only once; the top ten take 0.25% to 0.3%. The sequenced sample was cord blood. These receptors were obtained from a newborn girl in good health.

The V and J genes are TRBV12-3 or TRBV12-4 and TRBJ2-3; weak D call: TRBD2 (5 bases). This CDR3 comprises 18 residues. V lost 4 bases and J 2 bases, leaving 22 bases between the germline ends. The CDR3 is CASSWVPRGLLPTDTQYF. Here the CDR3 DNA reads TGTGCCAGCAGTTGGGTCCCACGCGGGTTACTTCCCACAGATACGCAGTATTTT.

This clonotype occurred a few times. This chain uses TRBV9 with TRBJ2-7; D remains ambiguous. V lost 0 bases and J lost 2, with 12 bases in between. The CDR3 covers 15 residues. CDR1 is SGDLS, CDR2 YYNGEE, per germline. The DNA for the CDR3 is TGTGCCAGCAGCGTAGGTAGGAACGTCCCCTACGAGCAGTACTTC. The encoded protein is CASSVGRNVPYEQYF.

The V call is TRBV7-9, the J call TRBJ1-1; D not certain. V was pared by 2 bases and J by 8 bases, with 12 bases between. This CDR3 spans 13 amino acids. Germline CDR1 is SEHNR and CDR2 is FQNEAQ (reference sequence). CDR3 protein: CASSLSQTGEAFF. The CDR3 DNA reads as TGTGCCAGCAGCTTATCCCAAACTGGCGAAGCTTTCTTT.

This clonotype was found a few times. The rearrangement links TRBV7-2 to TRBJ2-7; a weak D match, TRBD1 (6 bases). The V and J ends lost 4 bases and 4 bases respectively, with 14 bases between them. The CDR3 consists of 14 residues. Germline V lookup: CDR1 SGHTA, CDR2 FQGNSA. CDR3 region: CASSWTLGAYEQYF. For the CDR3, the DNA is TGTGCCAGCAGCTGGACACTGGGGGCTTACGAGCAGTACTTC. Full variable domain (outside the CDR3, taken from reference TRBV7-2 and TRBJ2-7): GAGVSQSPSNKVTEKGKDVELRCDPISGHTALYWYRQSLGQGLEFLIYFQGNSAPDKSGLPSDRFSAERTGGSVSTLTIQRTQQEDSAVYLCASSWTLGAYEQYFGPGTRLTVT.

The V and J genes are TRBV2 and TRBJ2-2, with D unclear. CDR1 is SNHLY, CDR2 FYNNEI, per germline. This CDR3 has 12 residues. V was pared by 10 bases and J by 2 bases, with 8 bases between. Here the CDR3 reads CATSLNTGELFF. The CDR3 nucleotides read TGTGCCACCAGCCTTAACACCGGGGAGCTGTTTTTT.

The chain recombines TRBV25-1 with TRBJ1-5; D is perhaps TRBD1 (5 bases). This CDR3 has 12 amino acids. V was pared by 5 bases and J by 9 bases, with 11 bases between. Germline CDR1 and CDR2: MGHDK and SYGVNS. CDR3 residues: CASSSGGGPQHF. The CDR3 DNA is TGTGCCAGCAGTTCTGGGGGAGGGCCCCAGCATTTT.

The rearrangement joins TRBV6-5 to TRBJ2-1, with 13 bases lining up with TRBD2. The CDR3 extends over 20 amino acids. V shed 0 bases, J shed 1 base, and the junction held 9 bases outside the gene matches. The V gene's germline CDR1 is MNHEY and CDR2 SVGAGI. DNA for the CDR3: TGTGCCAGCAGTTACTCGAAGGGGACTAGCGGGATTGCTTCCTACAATGAGCAGTTCTTC. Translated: CASSYSKGTSGIASYNEQFF.

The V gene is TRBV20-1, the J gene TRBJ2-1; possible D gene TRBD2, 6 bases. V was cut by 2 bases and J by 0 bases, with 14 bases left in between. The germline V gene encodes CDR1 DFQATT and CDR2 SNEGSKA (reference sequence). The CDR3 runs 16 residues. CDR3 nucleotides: TGCAGTGCTAGACCGAAGACTAGGAGCTCCTACAATGAGCAGTTCTTC. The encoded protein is CSARPKTRSSYNEQFF.

The CDR3: CASTLDRRWNTEAFF. As DNA, the CDR3 is TGTGCCAGCACCCTGGACAGGCGGTGGAACACTGAAGCTTTCTTT. The V gene is TRBV12-3 or TRBV12-4, the J gene TRBJ1-1; the match to TRBD1 covers 7 bases. The CDR3 spans 15 residues. Trimming at V came to 7 bases and at J to 1 base, leaving 9 bases not matched to a gene.